These T cell receptor beta chains were read from a single sample in a study of blood T cells in healthy people across ages. TCRdb called the 5' RACE reads again in MiXCR, with one record for every CDR3 protein. The data show some 900,000 distinct CDR3 sequences, roughly 43% seen once. Sequenced material: blood. The receptor set was obtained from a man younger than 45 in good health. Each CDR3 is given with its conserved first and last residue. D genes are given only for firm matches. Clone size is given for some rows only: seen once, a few or many times, or a class if the clone is expanded.

>few|TRBD2|TRBJ2-3|15|TRBV7-3
CASSLSGTSTDTQYF
TGTGCCAGCAGCCTTAGCGGGACTAGCACAGATACGCAGTATTTT
>few|.|TRBJ1-4|14|TRBV7-9
CASSLGQGMEKLFF
TGTGCCAGCAGCTTAGGTCAGGGGATGGAAAAACTGTTTTTT
>.|.|TRBJ2-1|15|TRBV20-1
CSAETTSLQYNEQFF
TGCAGTGCAGAGACCACCTCTCTCCAATACAATGAGCAGTTCTTC
>.|TRBD2|TRBJ2-3|20|TRBV4-2
CASSQDGGWSSGTNTDTQYF
TGTGCCAGCAGCCAAGATGGGGGGTGGTCTAGCGGGACCAACACAGATACGCAGTATTTT
>.|.|TRBJ2-3|13|TRBV7-3
CASSPATGPLKYF
TGTGCCAGCAGCCCAGCGACCGGGCCTCTTAAGTATTTT
>.|.|TRBJ2-1|13|TRBV27
CASSWSDYNEQFF
TGTGCCAGCAGTTGGTCCGACTACAATGAGCAGTTCTTC
>once|.|TRBJ2-7|15|TRBV7-2
CASSLVGPTNFEQYF
TGTGCCAGCAGCTTAGTGGGGCCCACCAACTTCGAGCAGTACTTC
>few|TRBD1|TRBJ1-2|16|TRBV12-3/TRBV12-4
CASSPGGDRGLGGYTF
TGTGCCAGCAGCCCAGGGGGAGACAGGGGATTGGGCGGCTACACCTTC
>few|TRBD1|TRBJ1-2|16|TRBV20-1
CSAIGVTRGSRLRDTF
TGCAGTGCTATAGGGGTAACCAGGGGGTCCCGTCTTCGCGACACCTTC
>.|TRBD2|TRBJ2-3|16|TRBV7-2
CASSLEGSGGWDTQYF
TGTGCCAGCAGCTTAGAGGGTAGCGGGGGGTGGGATACGCAGTATTTT
>few|.|TRBJ1-1|15|TRBV20-1
CSAVQKGRMNTEAFF
TGCAGTGCTGTCCAAAAGGGGAGGATGAACACTGAAGCTTTCTTT
>.|.|TRBJ1-2|12|TRBV30
CAWRGDPYGYTF
TGTGCCTGGAGGGGGGACCCTTATGGCTACACCTTC
>few|.|TRBJ2-7|14|TRBV5-1
CASSLAMGGNEQYF
TGCGCCAGCAGCTTGGCCATGGGGGGCAACGAGCAGTACTTC
>.|TRBD2|TRBJ2-7|13|TRBV4-2
CASSHALAYEQYF
TGTGCCAGCAGCCATGCACTAGCGTACGAGCAGTACTTC
>.|.|TRBJ2-5|14|TRBV2
CASSERGYRETQYF
TGTGCCAGCAGTGAGAGGGGGTATCGAGAGACCCAGTACTTC
>.|.|TRBJ1-5|17|TRBV4-2
CASSQGTGPDSNQPQHF
TGTGCCAGCAGCCAAGGAACAGGGCCGGATAGCAATCAGCCCCAGCATTTT
>many|.|TRBJ1-5|15|TRBV5-1
CASSLGQGSNQPQHF
TGTGCCAGCAGCTTAGGGCAGGGCAGCAATCAGCCCCAGCATTTT
>few|.|TRBJ2-7|14|TRBV6-1
CASSVTGLSYEQYF
TGTGCCAGCAGTGTGACAGGCCTATCCTACGAGCAGTACTTC
>.|.|TRBJ2-3|15|TRBV7-9
CASINRGPGTDTQYF
TGTGCCAGCATCAATAGAGGGCCGGGGACAGATACGCAGTATTTT
>.|TRBD1|TRBJ2-7|15|TRBV30
CAWSKIRDRGYEQYF
TGTGCCTGGAGCAAGATCCGGGACAGGGGCTACGAGCAGTACTTC
>.|.|TRBJ1-2|11|TRBV25-1
CASSEQGGYTF
TGTGCCAGCAGTGAACAGGGCGGCTACACCTTC
>.|.|TRBJ2-1|14|TRBV29-1
CSVHQEGEANEQFF
TGCAGCGTCCACCAGGAGGGGGAAGCCAATGAGCAGTTCTTC
>.|TRBD1|TRBJ1-4|18|TRBV7-2
CASSLVGQGYETNEKLFF
TGTGCCAGCAGCTTAGTCGGACAGGGATATGAAACTAATGAAAAACTGTTTTTT
>few|TRBD2|TRBJ2-1|16|TRBV27
CASSPLRTSGYNEQFF
TGTGCCAGCAGTCCATTAAGGACTAGCGGGTACAATGAGCAGTTCTTC
>once|TRBD1|TRBJ1-1|15|TRBV6-5
CASSGWTGDSAEAFF
TGTGCCAGCAGTGGCTGGACAGGGGATTCCGCTGAAGCTTTCTTT
>.|.|TRBJ1-1|13|TRBV12-3/TRBV12-4
CASSFGGGREAFF
TGTGCCAGCAGTTTCGGTGGGGGTAGAGAAGCTTTCTTT
>few|.|TRBJ2-1|14|TRBV12-3/TRBV12-4
CASSLTRMSKEQFF
TGTGCCAGCAGCCTTACCCGGATGTCCAAGGAGCAGTTCTTC
>many|.|TRBJ2-3|14|TRBV18
CATAPSRGTDTQYF
TGTGCCACCGCACCTTCAAGGGGAACAGATACGCAGTATTTT
>.|.|TRBJ2-5|12|TRBV9
CASSVGPNEQYF
TGTGCCAGCAGCGTAGGCCCCAATGAGCAGTACTTC
>.|.|TRBJ1-1|13|TRBV20-1
CSARGTPNTEAFF
TGCAGTGCTAGAGGGACCCCGAACACTGAAGCTTTCTTT
>.|.|TRBJ1-2|15|TRBV11-2
CASSFPEGAGDGYTF
TGTGCCAGCAGCTTCCCAGAAGGGGCCGGAGATGGCTACACCTTC
>.|TRBD1|TRBJ2-7|13|TRBV10-3
CAISAGGTYEQYF
TGTGCCATCAGTGCAGGGGGAACCTACGAGCAGTACTTC
>few|.|TRBJ1-4|14|TRBV6-5
CATSNGIPLGKLFF
TGTGCCACCTCGAACGGGATACCACTTGGAAAACTGTTTTTT
>.|.|TRBJ2-3|17|TRBV6-5
CASSSPQGYGTTDTQYF
TGTGCCAGCAGTTCCCCACAGGGTTATGGTACCACAGATACGCAGTATTTT
>.|.|TRBJ1-2|15|TRBV2
CASIGGTGANYGYTF
TGTGCCAGCATCGGGGGGACGGGGGCCAACTATGGCTACACCTTC
>.|.|TRBJ2-1|12|TRBV4-2
CASSQLRNEQFF
TGTGCCAGCAGCCAACTAAGGAATGAGCAGTTCTTC
>few|.|TRBJ2-7|15|TRBV4-1
CASSQAAGSSYEQYF
TGCGCCAGCAGCCAAGCGGCAGGTAGCTCCTACGAGCAGTACTTC
>.|TRBD2|TRBJ2-1|13|TRBV20-1
CSASPGGAGEQFF
TGCAGTGCCAGCCCCGGGGGGGCAGGCGAGCAGTTCTTC
>.|TRBD2|TRBJ2-7|15|TRBV5-1
CASSPGFAGGYEQYF
TGCGCCAGCAGCCCGGGCTTCGCGGGGGGATACGAGCAGTACTTC
>few|.|TRBJ1-1|11|TRBV27
CASRINTEAFF
TGTGCCAGCAGGATTAACACTGAAGCTTTCTTT
>.|.|TRBJ2-2|12|TRBV20-1
CSATVRTGELFF
TGCAGTGCTACCGTTAGGACCGGGGAGCTGTTTTTT
>.|TRBD2|TRBJ2-3|16|TRBV18
CASSPGTSGGRDTQYF
TGTGCCAGCTCACCAGGGACTAGCGGGGGAAGGGATACGCAGTATTTT
>few|.|TRBJ2-1|11|TRBV28
CASSRGAEQFF
TGTGCCAGCAGTCGGGGGGCTGAGCAGTTCTTC
>.|.|TRBJ1-5|14|TRBV12-3/TRBV12-4
CASSFTVGNQPQHF
TGTGCCAGCAGTTTTACCGTAGGCAATCAGCCCCAGCATTTT
>few|.|TRBJ2-2|15|TRBV5-4
CASSYDRRVTGELFF
TGTGCCAGCAGTTACGACAGGAGGGTGACCGGGGAGCTGTTTTTT
>few|.|TRBJ2-7|14|TRBV29-1
CSVRVKGQSGEQYF
TGCAGCGTTAGGGTTAAAGGGCAGAGCGGCGAGCAGTACTTC
>.|.|TRBJ1-1|14|TRBV11-1
CASSPGRSNTEAFF
TGTGCCAGCAGCCCCGGACGGTCGAACACTGAAGCTTTCTTT
>.|.|TRBJ2-6|14|TRBV20-1
CSARDLQGANVLTF
TGCAGTGCTAGAGATCTGCAAGGGGCCAACGTCCTGACTTTC
>.|.|TRBJ2-6|16|TRBV5-1
CASSSTVGSGANVLTF
TGCGCCAGCAGCTCCACAGTGGGCTCTGGGGCCAACGTCCTGACTTTC
>few|TRBD2|TRBJ2-3|16|TRBV6-1
CASNILAGDSTDTQYF
TGTGCCAGCAACATACTAGCGGGGGACAGCACAGATACGCAGTATTTT
>.|.|TRBJ2-7|13|TRBV10-3
CAISEGGINEQYF
TGTGCCATCAGTGAGGGGGGGATCAACGAGCAGTACTTC
>.|TRBD2|TRBJ2-1|19|TRBV9
CASSVDLRTSGGSQEGQFF
TGTGCCAGCAGCGTAGATCTGCGGACTAGCGGGGGATCCCAGGAGGGGCAGTTCTTC
>.|.|TRBJ2-7|15|TRBV7-2
CASSSVRGGTYEQYF
TGTGCCAGCAGCAGCGTCCGAGGGGGTACCTACGAGCAGTACTTC
>.|.|TRBJ2-3|13|TRBV30
CAWSVLQADTQYF
TGTGCCTGGAGTGTACTACAGGCAGATACGCAGTATTTT
>few|.|TRBJ1-3|12|TRBV20-1
CSPRGNGNTIYF
TGCAGTCCTCGGGGGAACGGAAACACCATATATTTT